One sample yielded the 32 T cell receptor beta chains listed below, sequenced in a study of T cell responses to AZD1222 COVID-19 vaccine (dated by TCRdb to the early 2020s). Explained via the paper, the time point label denotes: baseline before first vaccination. The library was prepared using the immunoSEQ multiplex PCR assay. This immuneACCESS table, as held by TCRdb, lists in-frame sequences with V and J called but not all clones. Of the missing ones, under half trace to an unresolved V gene in checked studies; the others have no known cause. For this sample the table gives approximately 70,000 clones, of which around 85% were detected only once. Around 21% of the sample lies in the top ten. Sequences were derived from peripheral blood, sampled on day 0 of AZD1222 vaccination. Receptor source: an adult in good health.

The V gene is TRBV11-2, the J gene TRBJ1-6; a possible D gene is TRBD1 (5 bases). V lost 5 bases to trimming and J lost 7 bases, with 18 bases between them. CDR1 and CDR2 from the germline V gene are SGHAT and FQNNGV. The CDR3 has 16 residues. CDR3 DNA: TGTGCCAGCAGCGACCAAAATAGGGGTAGGAATTCACCCCTCCACTTT. Translation gives CASSDQNRGRNSPLHF.

The rearrangement uses TRBV29-1 and TRBJ2-7, with TRBD2 matching over 10 bases. The germline CDR1 and CDR2 sequences are SQVTM and ANQGSEA. V shed 1 base and J 6 bases; nucleotides not matched to a gene: 9. The CDR3 contains 15 residues. This CDR3 is CSVEGTASGSSEQYF. Written as DNA, the CDR3 is TGCAGCGTTGAAGGAACGGCTAGCGGGAGTTCCGAGCAGTACTTC.

This clone was picked up one time. The J gene is TRBJ1-2, the V gene TRBV24-1; D is possibly TRBD1 (6 bases). Per the germline V gene, CDR1 is KGHDR and CDR2 is SFDVKD. Trimming removed 4 bases from V and 14 bases from J, with 16 bases in between. The CDR3 is 12 residues long. The CDR3 is CATSDRQVDWTF. CDR3 DNA sequence: TGTGCCACCAGTGACAGACAGGTAGATTGGACCTTC.

The chain joins TRBV19 to TRBJ1-1, with a possible D match to TRBD1 (5 bases). The V gene lost 4 bases and the J gene lost 4 bases, with 10 bases spanning the gap. Per the germline V gene, CDR1 is LNHDA and CDR2 is SQIVND (reference sequence). This CDR3 has 13 residues. The CDR3 bases are TGTGCCAGTAGTACCCCCGGGGGCACTGAAGCTTTCTTT. Its protein is CASSTPGGTEAFF.

The V gene is TRBV3-1 (or the pseudogene TRBV3-2), the J gene TRBJ1-2; a possible D gene is TRBD1 (5 bases). This CDR3 region has 16 residues. The germline V gene has CDR1 LGHDT and CDR2 YNNKEL (reference sequence). The V and J ends lost 4 bases and 3 bases respectively, with 18 bases between them. The CDR3 protein is CASSPGRVDAYYGYTF. The DNA of the CDR3 is TGTGCCAGCAGCCCAGGGAGGGTGGACGCGTACTATGGCTACACCTTC.

The chain recombines TRBV3-1 (or the pseudogene TRBV3-2) with TRBJ1-1, with TRBD1 matching 8 bases. CDR1 LGHDT and CDR2 YNNKEL come from the germline V gene (reference sequence). The CDR3 totals 17 residues. V dropped 0 bases and J dropped 0; count of bases not matched to a gene: 6. The CDR3: CASSQDQATGVNTEAFF. CDR3 bases: TGTGCCAGCAGCCAAGATCAGGCGACAGGGGTGAACACTGAAGCTTTCTTT.

The chain couples TRBV19 to TRBJ1-5, with D perhaps TRBD1 (6 bases). V was clipped by 3 bases and J by 0 bases, with 9 bases between them. Germline CDR1 reads LNHDA; CDR2 reads SQIVND (reference sequence). There are 15 residues in the CDR3. The CDR3 region is CASSIQDSSNQPQHF. In DNA, the CDR3 is TGTGCCAGTAGTATTCAGGACAGTAGCAATCAGCCCCAGCATTTT. Drawing the rest from reference TRBV19 and TRBJ1-5, the complete variable domain is DGGITQSPKYLFRKEGQNVTLSCEQNLNHDAMYWYRQDPGQGLRLIYYSQIVNDFQKGDIAEGYSVSREKKESFPLTVTSAQKNPTAFYLCASSIQDSSNQPQHFGDGTRLSIL.

DNA of the CDR3: TGTGCCAGCAAAAGGGGACAGGTTAATGAAAAACTGTTTTTT. It codes for CASKRGQVNEKLFF. J is TRBJ1-4 and V is TRBV5-6, with TRBD1 matching over 8 bases. The junction had 5 bases not matched to a gene; V was cut back by 6 bases and J by 4 bases. Germline loops: CDR1 SGHDT, CDR2 YYEEEE. The CDR3 runs 14 residues. The variable domain in full, with the rest retrieved from reference TRBV5-6 and TRBJ1-4, is DAGVTQSPTHLIKTRGQQVTLRCSPKSGHDTVSWYQQALGQGPQFIFQYYEEEERQRGNFPDRFSGHQFPNYSSELNVNALLLGDSALYLCASKRGQVNEKLFFGSGTQLSVL.

V is TRBV4-1 and J is TRBJ1-2; D uncertain. There are 15 residues in the CDR3. The germline V and J ends were trimmed by 2 bases and 5 bases, with 15 bases remaining between them. Germline CDR1 reads MGHRA; CDR2 reads YSYEKL. CDR3 in DNA: TGCGCCAGCAGCCAATCCCCGGAGGTTGGGTATGGCTACACCTTC. This sequence encodes CASSQSPEVGYGYTF.

A remark on this clone: One end of the junction is discordant with germline, which a read error may explain. The rearrangement joins TRBV7-9 to TRBJ2-2; D call uncertain. This CDR3 contains 12 residues. Germline CDR1 SEHNR, CDR2 FQNEAQ (reference sequence). CDR3 loop: CASRPNAGELFF. The DNA for the CDR3 is TGTGCCAGCAGACCGAACGCCGGGGAGCTGTTTTTT.

The gene calls are TRBV5-6 and TRBJ1-1; TRBD1 aligns across 8 bases. Trimming at V came to 7 bases and at J to 1 base, leaving 9 bases not matched to a gene. Germline lookup yields CDR1 SGHDT and CDR2 YYEEEE. The CDR3 has 15 amino acids. The CDR3 DNA follows: TGTGCCAGCGTTGGGGCAGGGGGCTCGAACACTGAAGCTTTCTTT. Translated: CASVGAGGSNTEAFF.

The CDR3 DNA sequence: TGTGCCAGCAGTGAAGGAGGGAGCGGGGAGCTGTTTTTT. Residues: CASSEGGSGELFF. The rearrangement joins TRBV6-4 to TRBJ2-2, with D perhaps TRBD2 (6 bases). V was trimmed by 3 bases and J by 7 bases, leaving 9 bases between them. Germline lookup yields CDR1 MRHNA and CDR2 SNTAGT. The CDR3 has 13 amino acids.

The rearrangement joins TRBV5-1 to TRBJ1-5, with 10 bases lining up with TRBD1. Germline values: CDR1 SGHRS, CDR2 YFSETQ. The CDR3 is 15 residues long. The junction had 7 bases not matched to a gene; V was cut back by 5 bases and J by 5 bases. CDR3 sequence: CASSLTGGADQPQHF. CDR3 DNA: TGCGCCAGCAGTCTGACAGGGGGCGCCGATCAGCCCCAGCATTTT.

The chain carries TRBV3-1 (or the pseudogene TRBV3-2) and TRBJ1-5; a possible D gene is TRBD1 (5 bases). The CDR3 contains 15 residues. Germline CDR1 and CDR2: LGHDT and YNNKEL (reference sequence). Trimming removed 1 base from V and 3 bases from J, with 10 bases in between. CDR3 sequence (DNA): TGTGCCAGCAGCCAAGGGCAGGGCCACAATCAGCCCCAGCATTTT. It yields the protein CASSQGQGHNQPQHF.

This clone came up once. This chain uses TRBV19 with TRBJ1-1; 8 nucleotides line up with TRBD1. Germline V gene sequence: CDR1 LNHDA, CDR2 SQIVND (reference sequence). This CDR3 contains 15 residues. The ends lost 5 bases at V and 6 bases at J; junction bases unmatched: 11. In nucleotides, the CDR3 is TGTGCCAGTAGTGCTCGGACAGGGAGGAGGGCTGAAGCTTTCTTT. This gives the protein CASSARTGRRAEAFF. The whole variable domain, filled in from reference TRBV19 and TRBJ1-1, reads DGGITQSPKYLFRKEGQNVTLSCEQNLNHDAMYWYRQDPGQGLRLIYYSQIVNDFQKGDIAEGYSVSREKKESFPLTVTSAQKNPTAFYLCASSARTGRRAEAFFGQGTRLTVV.

The rearrangement joins TRBV7-9 to TRBJ2-7; the D is unclear. This CDR3 comprises 13 residues. Germline V lookup: CDR1 SEHNR, CDR2 FQNEAQ (reference sequence). Deletions cut 7 bases from V and 4 bases from J, with 14 bases between. DNA of the CDR3: TGTGCCAGCATTCAGGCCTCCGGGTACGAGCAGTACTTC. Translating gives CASIQASGYEQYF.

This chain joins TRBV12-3 or TRBV12-4 and TRBJ2-1; no definite D call. This CDR3 is built from 12 residues. The V end was cut by 5 bases, the J end by 3 bases, with 5 bases between. The chain's CDR3 is CASSPNYNEQFF. CDR3 nucleotides: TGTGCCAGCAGTCCGAACTACAATGAGCAGTTCTTC.

The chain employs TRBV11-2 and TRBJ1-5; weak D call: TRBD1 (5 bases). V was clipped by 0 bases and J by 7 bases, with 7 bases between them. The CDR3 loop spans 13 amino acids. Germline lookup yields CDR1 SGHAT and CDR2 FQNNGV. CDR3 in DNA: TGTGCCAGCAGCTTAGAATGGGGGCAGCCCCAGCATTTT. This sequence encodes CASSLEWGQPQHF.

The V call is TRBV7-2, the J call TRBJ1-3; D perhaps matches TRBD1 (5 bases). The V end was cut by 5 bases, the J end by 0 bases, with 11 bases between. The CDR3 runs to 15 residues. In germline, CDR1 is SGHTA, CDR2 FQGNSA. For the CDR3, the DNA is TGTGCCAGCAGCGAGGGACCGAGCTCTGGAAACACCATATATTTT. This codes for CASSEGPSSGNTIYF.

This chain links TRBV7-2 with TRBJ2-1, with D possibly matching TRBD2 (5 bases). Between the trimmed V and J ends, which lost 1 base and 6 bases, there was a span of 16 bases. The CDR3 is 16 amino acids. From germline, CDR1 is SGHTA and CDR2 FQGNSA. The CDR3 is CASSLVDWPPFNEQFF. The DNA for the CDR3 is TGTGCCAGCAGCTTAGTGGACTGGCCCCCTTTCAATGAGCAGTTCTTC.

V and J are TRBV30 and TRBJ1-6; TRBD1 agrees at 12 bases. The CDR3 has 15 residues. Trimming removed 4 bases from V and 10 bases from J; junction bases left unmatched: 8. Germline lookup yields CDR1 GTSNPN and CDR2 SVGIG (reference sequence). For the CDR3, the DNA is TGTGCCTGGAATGTACGGGGACAGGGGGCCTCACCCCTCCACTTT. Its translation is CAWNVRGQGASPLHF.

The chain recombines TRBV10-3 with TRBJ2-2; perhaps TRBD1 as D (6 bases). V lost 7 bases and J lost 3, with 18 bases in between. CDR3 length: 16 residues. CDR1 and CDR2 (germline): ENHRY, SYGVKD. CDR3 residues: CAIKELRAGDTGELFF. As DNA, the CDR3 is TGTGCCATCAAGGAGTTAAGAGCAGGGGACACCGGGGAGCTGTTTTTT.

The CDR3 loop reads CASSYSWVYEQYF. In nucleotides, the CDR3 is TGTGCCAGCAGTTACTCGTGGGTCTACGAGCAGTACTTC. The chain is built from TRBV6-5 and TRBJ2-7; D is unclear. The ends were cut back, 0 bases at V and 3 bases at J, with 6 bases in the middle. The germline CDR1 and CDR2 sequences are MNHEY and SVGAGI. The CDR3 loop spans 13 amino acids.

The chain carries TRBV3-1 (or the pseudogene TRBV3-2) and TRBJ1-1; D is ambiguous. The CDR3 totals 13 residues. Germline V gene lookup returns CDR1 LGHDT and CDR2 YNNKEL (reference sequence). V shed 3 bases and J shed 1 base, with 6 bases lying between them. This CDR3 is CASSQSENTEAFF. The CDR3 DNA sequence: TGTGCCAGCAGCCAGTCCGAGAACACTGAAGCTTTCTTT.

The V gene is TRBV2, the J gene TRBJ2-2; D gene unclear. The CDR3 covers 15 residues. V lost 5 bases and J 0 bases, leaving 10 bases between the germline ends. Germline-derived CDR1 and CDR2 are SNHLY and FYNNEI. The CDR3 loop is CASSTTTPNTGELFF. In DNA form, the CDR3 reads TGTGCCAGCAGTACTACAACTCCGAACACCGGGGAGCTGTTTTTT.

In this sample, this clone turned up a few times. The J gene is TRBJ2-6, the V gene TRBV7-9; D is undetermined. V gave up 5 bases and J gave up 0 bases, with 8 bases separating them. Germline loops: CDR1 SEHNR, CDR2 FQNEAQ (reference sequence). This CDR3 has 15 amino acids. For the CDR3, the DNA is TGTGCCAGCAGCGTGGACGGCTCTGGGGCCAACGTCCTGACTTTC. Translation gives CASSVDGSGANVLTF. The full variable domain, its missing parts supplied by reference TRBV7-9 and TRBJ2-6, is DTGVSQNPRHKITKRGQNVTFRCDPISEHNRLYWYRQTLGQGPEFLTYFQNEAQLEKSRLLSDRFSAERPKGSFSTLEIQRTEQGDSAMYLCASSVDGSGANVLTFGAGSRLTVL.

The chain uses TRBV7-6 and TRBJ1-1; no clear D. The CDR3 loop spans 14 amino acids. The V and J ends lost 5 bases and 4 bases respectively, with 14 bases between them. CDR1 and CDR2 from the germline V gene are SGHVS and FNYEAQ. The CDR3 bases are TGTGCCAGCAGCCCGACGGCAGTAAGCACTGAAGCTTTCTTT. Protein product: CASSPTAVSTEAFF. Variable domain in full (rest from reference TRBV7-6 and TRBJ1-1): GAGVSQSPRYKVTKRGQDVALRCDPISGHVSLYWYRQALGQGPEFLTYFNYEAQQDKSGLPNDRFSAERPEGSISTLTIQRTEQRDSAMYRCASSPTAVSTEAFFGQGTRLTVV.

V gene TRBV18 combines with J gene TRBJ1-6; TRBD1 might be the D (5 bases). The V gene's germline CDR1 is KGHSH and CDR2 LQKENI. The V end lost 4 bases, the J end lost 7 bases, and 11 bases lay between the germline ends. The CDR3 runs 14 residues. The DNA of the CDR3 is TGTGCCAGCTCACTAGGGACGGTGAATTCACCCCTCCACTTT. It yields the protein CASSLGTVNSPLHF.

The rearrangement uses TRBV21-1 and TRBJ1-2; the table's D call, TRBD1, has no DNA check behind it. TRBV21-1 is described as a pseudogene. The CDR3 is 22 amino acids. The DNA of the CDR3 is TGTGCCAGCAGCAAAGCAAGCAGGGATGCCTCCTTACCGACAGGTCTACTTTATGGCTACACCTTC. Residues: CASSKASRDASLPTGLLYGYTF.

The chain joins TRBV9 to TRBJ2-3; D gene uncertain. The CDR3 has 13 amino acids. V gave up 3 bases and J gave up 5 bases, with 10 bases separating them. The germline V gene encodes CDR1 SGDLS and CDR2 YYNGEE. The CDR3 sequence is CASSAAVGDTQYF. In DNA form, the CDR3 reads TGTGCCAGCAGCGCCGCGGTGGGAGATACGCAGTATTTT.

This sequence joins TRBV29-1 and TRBJ1-1; a possible D gene is TRBD1 (6 bases). Germline V gives CDR1 SQVTM, CDR2 ANQGSEA. The CDR3 is 13 residues long. V dropped 6 bases and J dropped 2 bases, with 13 bases sitting between them. The CDR3 DNA follows: TGCAGCGTCTCGACAGGATTTAACACTGAAGCTTTCTTT. Translation: CSVSTGFNTEAFF.

The chain carries TRBV3-1 (or the pseudogene TRBV3-2) and TRBJ1-2; a weak D match, TRBD1 (6 bases). V gave up 6 bases and J gave up 1 base, with 9 bases separating them. This CDR3 has 13 residues. Germline V gene lookup returns CDR1 LGHDT and CDR2 YNNKEL (reference sequence). CDR3 coding DNA: TGTGCCAGCAGGCAGGGGAATAACTATGGCTACACCTTC. Translating it yields CASRQGNNYGYTF.